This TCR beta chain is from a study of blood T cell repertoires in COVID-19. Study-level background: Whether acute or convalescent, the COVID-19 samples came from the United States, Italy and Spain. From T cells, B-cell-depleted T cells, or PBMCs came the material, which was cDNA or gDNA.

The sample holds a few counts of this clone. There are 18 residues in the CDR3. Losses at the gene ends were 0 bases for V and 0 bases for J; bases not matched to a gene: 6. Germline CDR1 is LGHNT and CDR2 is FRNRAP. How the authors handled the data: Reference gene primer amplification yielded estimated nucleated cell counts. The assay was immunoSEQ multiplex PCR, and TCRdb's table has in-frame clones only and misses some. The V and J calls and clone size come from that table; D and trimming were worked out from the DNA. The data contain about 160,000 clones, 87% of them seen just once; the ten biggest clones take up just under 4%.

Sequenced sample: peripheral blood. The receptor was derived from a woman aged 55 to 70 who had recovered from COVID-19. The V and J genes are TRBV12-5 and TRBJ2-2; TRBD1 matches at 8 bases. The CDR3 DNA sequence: TGTGCTAGTGGTTTGGTACTTACAGGGGGTCCGAACACCGGGGAGCTGTTTTTT. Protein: CASGLVLTGGPNTGELFF.